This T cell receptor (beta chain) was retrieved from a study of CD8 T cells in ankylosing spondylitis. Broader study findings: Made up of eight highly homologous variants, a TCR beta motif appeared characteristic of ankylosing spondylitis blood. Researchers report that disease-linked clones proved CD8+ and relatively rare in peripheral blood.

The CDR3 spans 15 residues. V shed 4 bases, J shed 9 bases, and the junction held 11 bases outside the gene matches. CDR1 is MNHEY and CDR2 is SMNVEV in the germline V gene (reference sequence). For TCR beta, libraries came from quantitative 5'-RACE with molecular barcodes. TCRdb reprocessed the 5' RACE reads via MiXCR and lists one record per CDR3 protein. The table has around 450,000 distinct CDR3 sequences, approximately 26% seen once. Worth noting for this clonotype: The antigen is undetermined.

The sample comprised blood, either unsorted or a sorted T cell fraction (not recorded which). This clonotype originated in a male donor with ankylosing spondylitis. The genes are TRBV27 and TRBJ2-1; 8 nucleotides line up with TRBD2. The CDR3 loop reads CASSSTSVIPSEQFF. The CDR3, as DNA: TGTGCCAGCAGTTCGACTAGCGTAATCCCCAGTGAGCAGTTCTTC.